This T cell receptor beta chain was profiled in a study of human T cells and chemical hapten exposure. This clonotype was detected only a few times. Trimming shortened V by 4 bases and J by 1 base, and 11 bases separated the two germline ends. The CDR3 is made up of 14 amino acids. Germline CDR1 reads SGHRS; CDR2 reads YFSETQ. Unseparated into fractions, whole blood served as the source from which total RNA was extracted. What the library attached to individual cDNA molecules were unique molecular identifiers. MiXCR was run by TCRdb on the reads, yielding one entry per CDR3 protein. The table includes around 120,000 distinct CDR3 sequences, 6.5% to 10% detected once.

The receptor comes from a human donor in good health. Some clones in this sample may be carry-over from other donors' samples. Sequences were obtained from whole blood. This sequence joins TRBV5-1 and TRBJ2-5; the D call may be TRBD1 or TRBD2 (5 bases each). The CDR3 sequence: CASSETGPQETQYF. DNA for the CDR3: TGCGCCAGCAGCGAAACGGGACCCCAAGAGACCCAGTACTTC. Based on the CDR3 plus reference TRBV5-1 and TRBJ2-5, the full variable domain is KAGVTQTPRYLIKTRGQQVTLSCSPISGHRSVSWYQQTPGQGLQFLFEYFSETQRNKGNFPGRFSGRQFSNSRSEMNVSTLELGDSALYLCASSETGPQETQYFGPGTRLLVL.